These 23 T cell receptor beta chains were sequenced from one sample in a study of T cell responses to AZD1222 COVID-19 vaccine. Method: immunoSEQ multiplex PCR; TCRdb's copy keeps in-frame clones and lacks some. The repertoire holds 100,000 to 150,000 clones, with less than 90% as singletons. Sequences were derived from peripheral blood, sampled on day 0 of AZD1222 vaccination. The receptors stem from an adult in good health.

This chain links TRBV15 with TRBJ2-6, with D possibly matching TRBD2 (5 bases). The V end was cut by 4 bases, the J end by 0 bases, with 16 bases between. Germline values: CDR1 LNHNV, CDR2 YYDKDF (reference sequence). The CDR3 length is 18 residues. The CDR3 DNA reads as TGTGCCACCAGCAACGCATACGGACGGGGCTCTGGGGCCAACGTCCTGACTTTC. This sequence encodes CATSNAYGRGSGANVLTF.

This clone was observed once. CDR3 amino acids: CASSPGPSGNYEQYF. The CDR3 region has the DNA TGCGCCAGCAGCCCGGGCCCTAGCGGGAACTACGAGCAGTACTTC. The J gene is TRBJ2-7, the V gene TRBV4-1, with 9 bases identical to TRBD2. Germline loops: CDR1 MGHRA, CDR2 YSYEKL. Trimming cost V 4 bases and J 3 bases; bases outside gene matches: 7. The CDR3 length is 15 residues.

J is TRBJ2-2 and V is TRBV18; no clear D gene. The germline gives CDR1 KGHSH, CDR2 LQKENI. V lost 4 bases and J lost 1, with 7 bases in between. The CDR3 has 14 residues. The CDR3 coding sequence is TGTGCCAGCTCACTTCCTAGGAACACCGGGGAGCTGTTTTTT. This sequence encodes CASSLPRNTGELFF.

The V and J genes are TRBV28 and TRBJ1-6; D possibly corresponds to TRBD1 (5 bases). The CDR3 runs 15 residues. The ends were cut back, 8 bases at V and 3 bases at J, with 14 bases in the middle. Germline CDR1 and CDR2: MDHEN and SYDVKM. The CDR3 DNA is TGTGCCAGCCGAACCCCAGGGAACTATAATTCACCCCTCCACTTT. This encodes CASRTPGNYNSPLHF.

For the CDR3, the DNA is TGTGCCAGCAGTTCAGCAGCGGGAGGTGACCTCGAGCAGTACTTC. Its protein product is CASSSAAGGDLEQYF. The chain combines TRBV6-5 with TRBJ2-7, with 9 positions matching TRBD2. Germline V gene sequence: CDR1 MNHEY, CDR2 SVGAGI. The length of the CDR3 is 15 residues. V dropped 4 bases and J dropped 6; count of bases not matched to a gene: 10.

The rearrangement links TRBV2 to TRBJ1-5; a possible D gene is TRBD1 (5 bases). Germline loops: CDR1 SNHLY, CDR2 FYNNEI. The CDR3 totals 15 residues. V was clipped by 3 bases and J by 9 bases, with 18 bases between them. The CDR3 reads CASSDFGVGQRPQHF. In nucleotides, the CDR3 is TGTGCCAGCAGTGATTTCGGGGTGGGGCAGCGGCCCCAGCATTTT.

V is TRBV5-5 and J is TRBJ1-4, with D unresolved. CDR3 length equals 17 residues. V was clipped by 0 bases and J by 3 bases, with 15 bases between them. Germline assignment: CDR1 SGHKS and CDR2 YYEKEE (reference sequence). CDR3 loop: CASSLVPKGRANEKLFF. Here the CDR3 DNA reads TGTGCCAGCAGCTTGGTCCCCAAAGGCAGAGCTAATGAAAAACTGTTTTTT.

The chain links TRBV7-2 to TRBJ1-2; D uncertain. Germline CDR1 and CDR2: SGHTA and FQGNSA. The CDR3 length is 14 residues. Trimming took 2 bases from V and 0 from J, leaving 7 bases between them. The chain's CDR3 is CASSLWVANYGYTF. CDR3 sequence (DNA): TGTGCCAGCAGCTTATGGGTTGCTAACTATGGCTACACCTTC.

This clone has just a few counts. CDR3 bases: TGTGCCAGTGGGACAGGGGACAGTCACTACAATGAGCAGTTCTTC. Protein: CASGTGDSHYNEQFF. The J gene is TRBJ2-1, the V gene TRBV9; TRBD1 matches 10 bases. The CDR3 is made up of 15 amino acids. J was trimmed by 3 bases and V by 8 bases; bases with no gene match: 8. Per germline, CDR1 SGDLS and CDR2 YYNGEE.

The CDR3 coding sequence is TGTGCCAGCAGCCTAGGGATTGGCAATCAGCCCCAGCATTTT. Amino acid sequence: CASSLGIGNQPQHF. The chain is built from TRBV3-1 (or the pseudogene TRBV3-2) and TRBJ1-5; D is ambiguous. CDR1 and CDR2 from the germline V gene are LGHDT and YNNKEL (reference sequence). The CDR3 is made up of 14 amino acids. The V end lost 4 bases, the J end lost 2 bases, and 9 bases lay between the germline ends.

This chain connects TRBV29-1 to TRBJ2-3, with 11 nucleotides matching TRBD2. The CDR3 has 19 residues. The V and J ends lost 6 bases and 1 base, in that order; junction bases with no gene match: 18. The germline V gene encodes CDR1 SQVTM and CDR2 ANQGSEA. The CDR3 protein is CSVVRTGTSGLLGTDTQYF. Written as DNA, the CDR3 is TGCAGCGTCGTACGAACCGGGACTAGCGGATTGCTGGGCACAGATACGCAGTATTTT.

J is TRBJ1-1 and V is TRBV10-3; possible D gene TRBD1, 5 bases. Germline CDR1 ENHRY, CDR2 SYGVKD. Trimming took 0 bases from V and 6 from J, leaving 11 bases between them. CDR3 length: 14 amino acids. CDR3 DNA: TGTGCCATCAGTGAGTCGGAGGGGTTAGCTGAAGCTTTCTTT. This sequence encodes CAISESEGLAEAFF.

The rearrangement links TRBV29-1 to TRBJ1-3; D gene uncertain. This CDR3 is built from 14 residues. Germline V gives CDR1 SQVTM, CDR2 ANQGSEA. Trimming took off 7 bases at V and 3 bases at J, with 16 bases between the two ends. CDR3 bases: TGCAGCGCCGGAGGCCGGGGAAATGGAAACACCATATATTTT. Amino acid sequence: CSAGGRGNGNTIYF.

The chain combines TRBV6-6 with TRBJ1-2; TRBD1 is a possible D gene (5 bases). Trimming shortened V by 5 bases and J by 4 bases, and 14 bases separated the two germline ends. The V gene's germline CDR1 is MNHNY and CDR2 SVGAGI (reference sequence). CDR3 length: 14 residues. The CDR3: CASSPSEGIYGYTF. For the CDR3, the DNA is TGTGCCAGCAGTCCTTCCGAGGGGATCTATGGCTACACCTTC.

The chain combines TRBV6-5 with TRBJ1-2, with TRBD1 as a possible D gene (6 bases). The CDR3 runs to 14 residues. Trimming pared 7 bases from V and 7 bases from J, leaving 19 bases between. Germline V gene data show CDR1 as MNHEY and CDR2 as SVGAGI. The CDR3 sequence: CASTSRPGAGGYTF. In DNA, the CDR3 is TGTGCCAGCACCTCACGCCCGGGGGCGGGTGGCTACACCTTC.

This chain links TRBV19 with TRBJ1-2; weak D call: TRBD1 (6 bases). The CDR3 is 14 residues long. The V end was cut by 5 bases, the J end by 0 bases, with 10 bases between. CDR1 and CDR2 from the germline V gene are LNHDA and SQIVND (reference sequence). The CDR3 loop is CASSGTQANYGYTF. The CDR3 DNA reads as TGTGCCAGTAGTGGGACACAGGCTAACTATGGCTACACCTTC.

The V gene is TRBV27, the J gene TRBJ1-4; TRBD1 matches 11 bases. The J segment lost 8 bases and the V segment lost 0 bases, leaving 5 bases of the junction unmatched. The CDR3 extends over 16 amino acids. Per germline, CDR1 MNHEY and CDR2 SMNVEV (reference sequence). The CDR3: CASSLSGTGGREKLFF. DNA of the CDR3: TGTGCCAGCAGTTTATCCGGGACAGGGGGTAGGGAAAAACTGTTTTTT.

This sequence joins TRBV6-5 and TRBJ2-2, with 9 bases identical to TRBD2. The CDR3 is 16 amino acids. CDR1 and CDR2 (germline): MNHEY, SVGAGI. The V gene end was trimmed by 4 bases and the J gene end by 5 bases; junction bases not matched to a gene: 8. CDR3 region: CASSSKGAGGTGELFF. The CDR3 DNA reads as TGTGCCAGCAGTTCAAAGGGAGCGGGGGGAACCGGGGAGCTGTTTTTT.

This chain links TRBV18 with TRBJ1-1; D gene unclear. Per the germline V gene, CDR1 is KGHSH and CDR2 is LQKENI. Trimming left V 3 bases short and J 2 bases short, with 16 bases between. This CDR3 spans 16 amino acids. The CDR3, as DNA: TGTGCCAGCTCACCTTCCCAAGACCGAGGAAACACTGAAGCTTTCTTT. Translating gives CASSPSQDRGNTEAFF.

The genes are TRBV30 and TRBJ1-6; D is uncertain. V was cut by 3 bases and J by 7 bases, with 10 bases left in between. Germline V CDR1 and CDR2: GTSNPN, SVGIG (reference sequence). This CDR3 is 13 amino acids long. The CDR3 region is CAWRGPLNSPLHF. The CDR3 nucleotides are TGTGCCTGGAGGGGCCCCCTCAATTCACCCCTCCACTTT.

The chain joins TRBV5-5 to TRBJ2-3, with D unclear. CDR1 and CDR2 (germline): SGHKS, YYEKEE (reference sequence). The CDR3 length is 14 residues. Trimming cost V 4 bases and J 2 bases, with 11 bases left between them. CDR3 amino acids: CASSHPLYTDTQYF. The CDR3 region has the DNA TGTGCCAGCAGCCACCCTTTATACACAGATACGCAGTATTTT.

V gene TRBV5-4 combines with J gene TRBJ2-7; unclear D gene. V was trimmed by 6 bases and J by 3 bases, leaving 22 bases between them. Germline V gene data show CDR1 as SGHNT and CDR2 as YYREEE (reference sequence). The CDR3 runs to 16 residues. The CDR3 DNA sequence: TGTGCCAGCAAGAGACACCTGGGGAAAGAGGACTACGAGCAGTACTTC. Protein sequence: CASKRHLGKEDYEQYF.

CDR3 protein: CSVHQGPNYGYTF. The CDR3 nucleotides read TGCAGCGTCCATCAGGGGCCTAACTATGGCTACACCTTC. The rearrangement uses TRBV29-1 and TRBJ1-2; D may be TRBD1 (6 bases). Between the trimmed V and J ends, which lost 6 bases and 0 bases, there was a span of 11 bases. The CDR3 spans 13 residues. CDR1 and CDR2 from the germline V gene are SQVTM and ANQGSEA.